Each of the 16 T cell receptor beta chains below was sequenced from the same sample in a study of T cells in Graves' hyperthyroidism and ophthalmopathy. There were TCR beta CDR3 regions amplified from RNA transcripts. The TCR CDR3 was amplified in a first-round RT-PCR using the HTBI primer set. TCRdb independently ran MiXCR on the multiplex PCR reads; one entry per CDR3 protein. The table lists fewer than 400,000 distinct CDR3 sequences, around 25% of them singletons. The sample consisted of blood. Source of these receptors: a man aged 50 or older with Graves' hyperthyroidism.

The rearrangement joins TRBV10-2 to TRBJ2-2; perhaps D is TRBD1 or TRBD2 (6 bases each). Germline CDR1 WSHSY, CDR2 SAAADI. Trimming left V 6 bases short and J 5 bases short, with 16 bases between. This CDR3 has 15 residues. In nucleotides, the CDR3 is TGCGCCAGCAGGGGGGCGGGACCCACGACCGGGGAGCTGTTTTTT. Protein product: CASRGAGPTTGELFF.

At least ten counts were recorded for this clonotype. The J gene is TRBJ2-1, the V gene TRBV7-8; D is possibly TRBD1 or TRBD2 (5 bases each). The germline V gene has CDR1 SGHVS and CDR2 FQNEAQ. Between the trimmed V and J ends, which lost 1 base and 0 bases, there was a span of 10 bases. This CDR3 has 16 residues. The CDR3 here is CASSLGGVGSYNEQFF. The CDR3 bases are TGTGCCAGCAGCTTAGGAGGGGTGGGCTCCTACAATGAGCAGTTCTTC. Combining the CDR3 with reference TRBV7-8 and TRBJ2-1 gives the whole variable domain GAGVSQSPRYKVAKRGQDVALRCDPISGHVSLFWYQQALGQGPEFLTYFQNEAQLDKSGLPSDRFFAERPEGSVSTLKIQRTQQEDSAVYLCASSLGGVGSYNEQFFGPGTRLTVL.

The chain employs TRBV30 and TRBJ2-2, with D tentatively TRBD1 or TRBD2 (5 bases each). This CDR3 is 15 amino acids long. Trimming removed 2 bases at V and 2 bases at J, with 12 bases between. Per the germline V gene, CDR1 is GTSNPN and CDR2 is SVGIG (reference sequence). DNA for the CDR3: TGTGCCTGGAGTCAGGGACGGAGAAACACCGGGGAGCTGTTTTTT. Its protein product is CAWSQGRRNTGELFF.

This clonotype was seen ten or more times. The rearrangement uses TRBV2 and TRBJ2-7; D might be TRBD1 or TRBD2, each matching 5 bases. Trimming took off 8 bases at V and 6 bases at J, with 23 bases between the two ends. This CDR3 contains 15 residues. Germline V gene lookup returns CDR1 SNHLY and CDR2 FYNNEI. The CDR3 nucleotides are TGTGCCAGCGGAGAGGTGGGCGCCGGGGCAGGCGAGCAGTACTTC. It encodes CASGEVGAGAGEQYF.

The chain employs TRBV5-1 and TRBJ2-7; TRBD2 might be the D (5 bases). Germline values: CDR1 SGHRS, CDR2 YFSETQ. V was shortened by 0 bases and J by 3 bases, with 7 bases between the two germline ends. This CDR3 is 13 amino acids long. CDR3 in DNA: TGCGCCAGCAGCTTGGCACTAGACTACGAGCAGTACTTC. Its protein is CASSLALDYEQYF.

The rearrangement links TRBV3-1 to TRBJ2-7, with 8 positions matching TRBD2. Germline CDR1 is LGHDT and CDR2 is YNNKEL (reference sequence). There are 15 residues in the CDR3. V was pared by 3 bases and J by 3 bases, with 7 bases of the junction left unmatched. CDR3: CASSHKITSGYEQYF. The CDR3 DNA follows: TGTGCCAGCAGCCACAAAATTACTAGCGGCTACGAGCAGTACTTC.

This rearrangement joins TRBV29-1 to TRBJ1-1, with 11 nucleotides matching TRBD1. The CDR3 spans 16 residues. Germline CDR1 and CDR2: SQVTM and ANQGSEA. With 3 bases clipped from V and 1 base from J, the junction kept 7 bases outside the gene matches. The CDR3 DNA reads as TGCAGCGTTGATGAGGACAGGGGGCGACGGAACACTGAAGCTTTCTTT. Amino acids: CSVDEDRGRRNTEAFF.

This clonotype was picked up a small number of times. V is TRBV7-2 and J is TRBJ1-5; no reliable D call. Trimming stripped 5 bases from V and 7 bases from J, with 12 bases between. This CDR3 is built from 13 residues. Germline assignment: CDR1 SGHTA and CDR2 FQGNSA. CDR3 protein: CASSLSLGQPQHF. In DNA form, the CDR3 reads TGTGCCAGCAGCCTCTCCCTAGGACAGCCCCAGCATTTT.

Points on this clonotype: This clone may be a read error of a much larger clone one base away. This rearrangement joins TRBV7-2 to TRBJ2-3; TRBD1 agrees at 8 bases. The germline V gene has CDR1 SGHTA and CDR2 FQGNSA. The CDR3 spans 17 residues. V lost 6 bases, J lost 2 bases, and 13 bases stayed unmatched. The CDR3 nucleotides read TGTGCCAGCAGGAACCACGGACAGGGCCCATTCACAGATACGCAGTATTTT. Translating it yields CASRNHGQGPFTDTQYF.

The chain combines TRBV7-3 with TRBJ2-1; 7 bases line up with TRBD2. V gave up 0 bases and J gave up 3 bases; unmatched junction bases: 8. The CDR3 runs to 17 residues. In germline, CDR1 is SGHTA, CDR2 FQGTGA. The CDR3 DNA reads TGTGCCAGCAGCTTAACGTTTACTAGCGAGTTCTACAATGAGCAGTTCTTC. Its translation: CASSLTFTSEFYNEQFF.

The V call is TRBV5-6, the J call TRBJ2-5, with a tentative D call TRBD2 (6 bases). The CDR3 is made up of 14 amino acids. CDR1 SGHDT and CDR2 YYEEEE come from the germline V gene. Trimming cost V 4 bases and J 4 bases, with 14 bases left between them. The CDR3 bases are TGTGCCAGCAGCCCAGACGTGGGGGGAGAGACCCAGTACTTC. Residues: CASSPDVGGETQYF.

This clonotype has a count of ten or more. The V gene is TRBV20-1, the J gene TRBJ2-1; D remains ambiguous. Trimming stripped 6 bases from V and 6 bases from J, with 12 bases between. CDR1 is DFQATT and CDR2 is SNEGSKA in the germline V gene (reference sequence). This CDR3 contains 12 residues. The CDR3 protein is CSAPDNGNEQFF. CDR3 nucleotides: TGCAGTGCACCCGACAACGGCAATGAGCAGTTCTTC.

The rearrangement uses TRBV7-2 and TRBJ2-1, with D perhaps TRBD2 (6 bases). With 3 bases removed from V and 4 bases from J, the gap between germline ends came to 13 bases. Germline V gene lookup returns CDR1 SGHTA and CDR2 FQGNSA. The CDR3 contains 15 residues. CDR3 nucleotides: TGTGCCAGCAGCTTCTATTATGGGGGGTACAATGAGCAGTTCTTC. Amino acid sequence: CASSFYYGGYNEQFF.

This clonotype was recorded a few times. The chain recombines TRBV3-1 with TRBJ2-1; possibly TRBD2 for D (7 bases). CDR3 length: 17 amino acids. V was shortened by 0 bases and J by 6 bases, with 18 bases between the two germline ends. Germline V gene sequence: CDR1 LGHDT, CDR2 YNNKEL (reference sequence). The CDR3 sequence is CASSQDSWGGGSNEQFF. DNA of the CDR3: TGTGCCAGCAGCCAAGATTCTTGGGGGGGCGGCTCCAATGAGCAGTTCTTC.

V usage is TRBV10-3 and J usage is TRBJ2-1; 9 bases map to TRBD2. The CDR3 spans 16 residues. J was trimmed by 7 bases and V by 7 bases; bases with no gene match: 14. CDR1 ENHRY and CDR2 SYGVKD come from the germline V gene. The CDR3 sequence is CAIMEDLAGEGNEQFF. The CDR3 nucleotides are TGTGCCATCATGGAGGACTTAGCGGGAGAAGGTAATGAGCAGTTCTTC.

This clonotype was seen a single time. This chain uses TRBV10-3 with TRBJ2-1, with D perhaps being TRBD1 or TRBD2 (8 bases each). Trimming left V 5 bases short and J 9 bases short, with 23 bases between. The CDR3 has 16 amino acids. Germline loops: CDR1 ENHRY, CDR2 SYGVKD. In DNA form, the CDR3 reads TGTGCCATCAGTCCCCCGGGGGGGACAGGTCACGGTGAGCAGTTCTTC. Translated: CAISPPGGTGHGEQFF.